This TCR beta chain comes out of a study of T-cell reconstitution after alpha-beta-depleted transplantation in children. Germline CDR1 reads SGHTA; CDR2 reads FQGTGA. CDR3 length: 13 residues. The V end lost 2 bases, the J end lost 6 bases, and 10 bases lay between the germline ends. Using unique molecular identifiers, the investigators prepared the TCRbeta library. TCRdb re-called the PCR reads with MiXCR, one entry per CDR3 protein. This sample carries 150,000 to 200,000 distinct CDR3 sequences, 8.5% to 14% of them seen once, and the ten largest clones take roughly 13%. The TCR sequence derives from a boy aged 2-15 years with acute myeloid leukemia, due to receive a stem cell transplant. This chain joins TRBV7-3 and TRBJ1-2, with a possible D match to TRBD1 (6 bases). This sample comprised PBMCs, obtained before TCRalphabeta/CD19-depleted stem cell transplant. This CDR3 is CASSLQGKDGYTF. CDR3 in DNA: TGTGCCAGCAGCTTACAGGGGAAGGATGGCTACACCTTC.